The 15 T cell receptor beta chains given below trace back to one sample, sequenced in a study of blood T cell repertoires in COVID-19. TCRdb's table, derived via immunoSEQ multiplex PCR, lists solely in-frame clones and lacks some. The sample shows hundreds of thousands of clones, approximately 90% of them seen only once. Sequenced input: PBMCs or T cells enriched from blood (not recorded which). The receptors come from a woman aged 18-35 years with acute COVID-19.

The CDR3 protein is CASSNTGTGGYEQYF. The CDR3 nucleotides read TGTGCCAGCAGCAACACCGGGACAGGGGGCTACGAGCAGTACTTC. The chain links TRBV7-2 to TRBJ2-7; 11 bases map to TRBD1. The CDR3 loop spans 15 amino acids. The germline V gene encodes CDR1 SGHTA and CDR2 FQGNSA. V shed 5 bases, J shed 3 bases, and the junction held 6 bases outside the gene matches.

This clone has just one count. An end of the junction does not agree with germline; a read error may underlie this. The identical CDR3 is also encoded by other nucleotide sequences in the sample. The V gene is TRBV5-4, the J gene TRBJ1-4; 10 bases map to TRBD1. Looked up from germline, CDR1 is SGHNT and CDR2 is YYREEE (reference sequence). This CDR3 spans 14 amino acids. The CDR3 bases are TGTGCCAGCAGTTTGGACAGGGGGAATGAAAAACTGTTTTTT. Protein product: CASSLDRGNEKLFF.

CDR3 bases: TGTGCCAGCAGTACCCGGGACAGGGGGCAGCGGACTGAAGCTTTCTTT. Residues: CASSTRDRGQRTEAFF. The V gene is TRBV28, the J gene TRBJ1-1; 12 positions match TRBD1. The CDR3 has 16 residues. With V trimmed by 5 bases and J by 5 bases, 9 bases remained unmatched. CDR1 and CDR2 from the germline V gene are MDHEN and SYDVKM. The full variable domain, with the rest looked up from reference TRBV28 and TRBJ1-1, is DVKVTQSSRYLVKRTGEKVFLECVQDMDHENMFWYRQDPGLGLRLIYFSYDVKMKEKGDIPEGYSVSREKKERFSLILESASTNQTSMYLCASSTRDRGQRTEAFFGQGTRLTVV.

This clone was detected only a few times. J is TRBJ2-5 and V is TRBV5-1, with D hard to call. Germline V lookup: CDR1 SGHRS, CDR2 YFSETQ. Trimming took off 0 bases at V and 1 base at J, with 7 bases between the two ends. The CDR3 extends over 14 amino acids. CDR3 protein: CASSLGEAQETQYF. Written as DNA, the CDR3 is TGCGCCAGCAGCTTGGGTGAGGCCCAAGAGACCCAGTACTTC.

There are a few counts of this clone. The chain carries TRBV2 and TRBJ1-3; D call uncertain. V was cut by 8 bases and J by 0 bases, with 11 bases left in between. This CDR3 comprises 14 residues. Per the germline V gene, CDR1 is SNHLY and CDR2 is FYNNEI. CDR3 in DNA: TGTGCCAGCCCGGGAAGTAGCTCTGGAAACACCATATATTTT. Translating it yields CASPGSSSGNTIYF.

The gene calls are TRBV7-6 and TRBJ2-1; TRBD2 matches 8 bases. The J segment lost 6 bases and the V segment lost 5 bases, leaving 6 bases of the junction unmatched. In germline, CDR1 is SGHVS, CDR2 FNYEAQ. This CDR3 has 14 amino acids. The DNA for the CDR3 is TGTGCCAGCAGCCAGGGAGCGGGGGTCAATGAGCAGTTCTTC. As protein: CASSQGAGVNEQFF.

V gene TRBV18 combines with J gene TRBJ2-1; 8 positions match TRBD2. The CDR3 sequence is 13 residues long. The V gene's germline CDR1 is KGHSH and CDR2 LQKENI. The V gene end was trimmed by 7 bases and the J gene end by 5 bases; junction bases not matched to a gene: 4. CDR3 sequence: CASYRAGDNEQFF. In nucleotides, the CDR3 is TGTGCCAGCTACCGAGCGGGAGACAATGAGCAGTTCTTC.

The CDR3, as DNA: TGCAGCTCGGACTTACAGGGTGAAGCTTTCTTT. Translation gives CSSDLQGEAFF. This sequence joins TRBV20-1 and TRBJ1-1, with a tentative D call TRBD1 (6 bases). Germline assignment: CDR1 DFQATT and CDR2 SNEGSKA (reference sequence). This CDR3 spans 11 amino acids.

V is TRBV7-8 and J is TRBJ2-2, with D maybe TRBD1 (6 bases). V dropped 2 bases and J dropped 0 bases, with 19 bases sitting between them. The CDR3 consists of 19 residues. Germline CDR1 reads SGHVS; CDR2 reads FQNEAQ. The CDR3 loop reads CASSLNGRQTGPNTGELFF. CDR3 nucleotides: TGTGCCAGCAGCTTAAATGGAAGACAGACAGGACCGAACACCGGGGAGCTGTTTTTT. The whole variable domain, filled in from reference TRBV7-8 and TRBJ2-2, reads GAGVSQSPRYKVAKRGQDVALRCDPISGHVSLFWYQQALGQGPEFLTYFQNEAQLDKSGLPSDRFFAERPEGSVSTLKIQRTQQEDSAVYLCASSLNGRQTGPNTGELFFGEGSRLTVL.

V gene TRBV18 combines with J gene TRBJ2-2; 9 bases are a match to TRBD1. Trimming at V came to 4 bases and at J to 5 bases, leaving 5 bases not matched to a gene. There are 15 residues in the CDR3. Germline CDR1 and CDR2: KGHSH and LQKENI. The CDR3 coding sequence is TGTGCCAGCTCACTGACGGGACAGGGAACCGGGGAGCTGTTTTTT. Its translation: CASSLTGQGTGELFF.

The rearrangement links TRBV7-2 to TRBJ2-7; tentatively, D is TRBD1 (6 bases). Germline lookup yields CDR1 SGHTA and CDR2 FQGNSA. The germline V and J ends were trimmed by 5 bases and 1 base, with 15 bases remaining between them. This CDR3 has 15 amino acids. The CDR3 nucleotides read TGTGCCAGCAGCAAGTATCCCGGACAGTCCTACGAGCAGTACTTC. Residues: CASSKYPGQSYEQYF.

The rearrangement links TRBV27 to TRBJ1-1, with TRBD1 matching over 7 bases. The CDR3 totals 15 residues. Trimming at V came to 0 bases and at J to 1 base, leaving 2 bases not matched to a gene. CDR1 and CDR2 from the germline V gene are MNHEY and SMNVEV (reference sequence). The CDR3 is CASSLSGTANTEAFF. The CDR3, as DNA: TGTGCCAGCAGTTTATCGGGGACAGCGAACACTGAAGCTTTCTTT.

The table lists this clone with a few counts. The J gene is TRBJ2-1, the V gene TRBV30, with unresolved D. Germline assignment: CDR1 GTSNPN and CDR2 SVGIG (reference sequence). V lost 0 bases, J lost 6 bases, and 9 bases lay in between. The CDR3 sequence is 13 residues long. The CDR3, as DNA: TGTGCCTGGAGTGTAACGTCGGGCAATGAGCAGTTCTTC. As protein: CAWSVTSGNEQFF.

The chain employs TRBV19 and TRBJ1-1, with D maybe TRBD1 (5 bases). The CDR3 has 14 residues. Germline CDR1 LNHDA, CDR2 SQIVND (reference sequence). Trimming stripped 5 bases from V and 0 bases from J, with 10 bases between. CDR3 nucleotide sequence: TGTGCCAGTAGTGATCGACAGCTGAACACTGAAGCTTTCTTT. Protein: CASSDRQLNTEAFF. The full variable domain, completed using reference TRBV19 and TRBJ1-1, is DGGITQSPKYLFRKEGQNVTLSCEQNLNHDAMYWYRQDPGQGLRLIYYSQIVNDFQKGDIAEGYSVSREKKESFPLTVTSAQKNPTAFYLCASSDRQLNTEAFFGQGTRLTVV.

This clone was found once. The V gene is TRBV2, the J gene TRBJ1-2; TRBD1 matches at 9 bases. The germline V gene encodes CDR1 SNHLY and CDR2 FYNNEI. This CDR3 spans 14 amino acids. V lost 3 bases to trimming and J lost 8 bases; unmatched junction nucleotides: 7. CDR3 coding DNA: TGTGCCAGCAGTGATTCACAGGGGGCGCAAGGCTACACCTTC. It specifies CASSDSQGAQGYTF.